These 2 T cell receptor beta chains originate from one sample sequenced in a study of control samples from healthy donors and cancer patients. Some clones are missing from TCRdb's copy, which holds only in-frame ones; the method was immunoSEQ multiplex PCR. The sample shows about 170,000 clones, roughly nine tenths of them seen only once. Sequencing was performed on blood. The receptor source for this set is a woman in her thirties in good health.

V gene TRBV18 combines with J gene TRBJ1-1; 7 positions match TRBD1. The CDR3 covers 13 residues. The germline CDR1 and CDR2 sequences are KGHSH and LQKENI. J was trimmed by 3 bases and V by 3 bases; bases with no gene match: 1. The DNA for the CDR3 is TGTGCCAGCTCACCCGACAGGGACACTGAAGCTTTCTTT. It yields the protein CASSPDRDTEAFF.

In its sample, this clone was seen once. V and J are TRBV6-6 and TRBJ2-3; 7 bases map to TRBD1. After removal of 5 bases from V and 5 bases from J, the junction contained 7 bases not matched to a gene. The CDR3 is made up of 14 amino acids. Germline values: CDR1 MNHNY, CDR2 SVGAGI (reference sequence). This chain's CDR3 is CASSQTTGEDTQYF. The CDR3 region has the DNA TGTGCCAGCAGTCAGACCACAGGGGAAGATACGCAGTATTTT.